This T cell receptor beta chain was captured by sequencing in a study of long-term antiretroviral therapy in people with HIV. In the study overall: It was about a decade before the 2015 immediate-ART recommendation that the earliest samples were taken. Study findings and constraints: ART preceded a rise in diversity that nonetheless stayed lower than in transplant donor controls.

A note on this clone: As yet, its antigen is unknown.

Survey level was the resolution at which the v3.0 immunoSEQ assay ran. Produced via immunoSEQ multiplex PCR; TCRdb's table is partial and in-frame only. The sample has fewer than 20,000 clones, 65% to 85% seen once; the top ten hold about 15%. This receptor was identified in a woman in her forties or fifties with HIV. Sequences were derived from unsorted PBMCs, sampled roughly 2.4 years before starting antiretroviral therapy.

DNA of the CDR3: TGTGCCAGCAGTTCACGGCCGGACTATGGCTACACCTTC. It translates to CASSSRPDYGYTF. This chain links TRBV2 with TRBJ1-2; D remains unclear. The V and J ends lost 5 bases and 3 bases respectively, with 10 bases between them. This CDR3 comprises 13 residues. Germline V gene sequence: CDR1 SNHLY, CDR2 FYNNEI.